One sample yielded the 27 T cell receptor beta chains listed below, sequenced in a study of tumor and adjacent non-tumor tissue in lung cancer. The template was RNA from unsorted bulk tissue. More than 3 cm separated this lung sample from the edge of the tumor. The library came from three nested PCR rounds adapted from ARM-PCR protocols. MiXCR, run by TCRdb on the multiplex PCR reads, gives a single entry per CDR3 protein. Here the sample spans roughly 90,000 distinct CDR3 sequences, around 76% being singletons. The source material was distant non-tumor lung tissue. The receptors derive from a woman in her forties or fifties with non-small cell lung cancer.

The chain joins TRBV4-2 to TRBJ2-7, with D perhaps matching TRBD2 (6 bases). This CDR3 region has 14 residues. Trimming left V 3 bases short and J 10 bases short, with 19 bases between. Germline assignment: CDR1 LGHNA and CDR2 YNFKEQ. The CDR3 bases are TGTGCCAGCAGCCAGACGGGACTTCTCGACAACCAGTACTTC. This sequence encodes CASSQTGLLDNQYF.

CDR3 coding DNA: TGCAGTCCTGGACAGGGGGCGAGGGGGGACACTGAAGCTTTCTTT. Translated: CSPGQGARGDTEAFF. The chain is built from TRBV20-1 and TRBJ1-1, with 11 bases matching TRBD1. In germline, CDR1 is DFQATT, CDR2 SNEGSKA (reference sequence). Germline trimming cut 8 bases from V and 3 bases from J; bases unmatched to any gene: 11. CDR3 length equals 15 residues.

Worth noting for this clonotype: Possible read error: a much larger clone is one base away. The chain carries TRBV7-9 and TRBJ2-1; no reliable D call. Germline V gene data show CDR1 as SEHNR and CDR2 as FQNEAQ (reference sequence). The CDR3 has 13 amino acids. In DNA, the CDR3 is TGTGTCAGCAGACCAGACGTTTTCGATGAGCAGTTCTTC. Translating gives CVSRPDVFDEQFF.

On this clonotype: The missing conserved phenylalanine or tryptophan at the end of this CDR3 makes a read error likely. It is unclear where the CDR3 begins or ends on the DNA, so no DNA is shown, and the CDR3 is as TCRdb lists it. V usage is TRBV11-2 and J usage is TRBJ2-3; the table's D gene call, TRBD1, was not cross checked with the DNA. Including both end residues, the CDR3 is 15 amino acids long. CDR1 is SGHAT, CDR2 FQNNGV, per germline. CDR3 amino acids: CASSLGPPGDHTHYS.

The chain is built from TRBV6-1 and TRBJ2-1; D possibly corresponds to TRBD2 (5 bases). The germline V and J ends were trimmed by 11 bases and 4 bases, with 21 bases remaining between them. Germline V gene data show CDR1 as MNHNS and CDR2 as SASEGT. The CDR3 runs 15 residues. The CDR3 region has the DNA TGTGCCGGCCCCCTTACTAGTGACGGATACAATGAGCAGTTCTTC. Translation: CAGPLTSDGYNEQFF.

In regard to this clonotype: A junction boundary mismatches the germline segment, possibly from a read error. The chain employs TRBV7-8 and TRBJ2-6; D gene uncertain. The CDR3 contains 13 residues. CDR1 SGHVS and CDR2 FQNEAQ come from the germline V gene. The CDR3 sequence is CARSFEWTNVLTF. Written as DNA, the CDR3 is TGTGCCAGGAGCTTCGAGTGGACCAACGTCCTGACTTTC.

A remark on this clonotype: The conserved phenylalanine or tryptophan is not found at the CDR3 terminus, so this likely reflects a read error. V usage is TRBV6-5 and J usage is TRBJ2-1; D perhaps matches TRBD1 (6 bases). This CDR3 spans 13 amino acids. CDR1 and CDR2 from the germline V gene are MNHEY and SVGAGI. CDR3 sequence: CASSPGQYNEQFL. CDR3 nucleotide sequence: TGCGCCAGCAGTCCCGGACAGTACAATGAGCAGTTCCTC.

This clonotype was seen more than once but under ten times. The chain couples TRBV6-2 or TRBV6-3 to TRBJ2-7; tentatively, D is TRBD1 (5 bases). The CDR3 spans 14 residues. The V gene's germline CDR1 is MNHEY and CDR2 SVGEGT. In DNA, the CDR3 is TGTGTCAGTAGTTACTCAGACAGAATCTACGAGCAGTACTTC. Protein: CVSSYSDRIYEQYF.

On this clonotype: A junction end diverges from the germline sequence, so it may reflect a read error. The CDR3 spells CASNQELTMGGFTF. CDR3 DNA sequence: TGTGCCAGCAACCAAGAATTGACAATGGGGGGCTTCACCTTC. This sequence joins TRBV4-2 and TRBJ1-2; TRBD1 might be the D (6 bases). CDR3 length equals 14 residues. Germline assignment: CDR1 LGHNA and CDR2 YNFKEQ.

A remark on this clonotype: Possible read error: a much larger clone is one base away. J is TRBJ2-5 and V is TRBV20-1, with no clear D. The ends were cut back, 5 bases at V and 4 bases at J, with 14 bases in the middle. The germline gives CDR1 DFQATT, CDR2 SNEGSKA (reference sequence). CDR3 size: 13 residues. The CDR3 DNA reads TGCAGTGCTCTAGTCCCACGTGGAGAGACCCAGTACTTC. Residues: CSALVPRGETQYF.

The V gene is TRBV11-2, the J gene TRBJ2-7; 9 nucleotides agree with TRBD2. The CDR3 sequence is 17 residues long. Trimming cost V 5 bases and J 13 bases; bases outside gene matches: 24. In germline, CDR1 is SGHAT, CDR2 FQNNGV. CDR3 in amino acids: CASSPRTSERALWEYYF. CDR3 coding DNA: TGTGCCAGCAGCCCCCGGACTAGCGAGAGGGCATTGTGGGAGTATTACTTC.

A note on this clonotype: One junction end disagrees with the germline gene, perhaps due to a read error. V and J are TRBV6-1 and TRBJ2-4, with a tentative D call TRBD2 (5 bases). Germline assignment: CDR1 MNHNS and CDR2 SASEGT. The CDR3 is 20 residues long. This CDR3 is CASSQLWIIAGGIAKNIQYF. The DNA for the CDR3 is TGCGCCAGCAGTCAATTATGGATCATAGCCGGAGGTATAGCCAAAAACATTCAGTACTTC.

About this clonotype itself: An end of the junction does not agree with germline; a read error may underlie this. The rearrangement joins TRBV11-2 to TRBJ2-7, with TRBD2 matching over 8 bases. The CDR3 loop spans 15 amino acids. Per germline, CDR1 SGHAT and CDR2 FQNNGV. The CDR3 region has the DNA TGTGCCAGCAGCCTGCAACTAGCGGATCCCTACGAGCAATACTTC. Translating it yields CASSLQLADPYEQYF.

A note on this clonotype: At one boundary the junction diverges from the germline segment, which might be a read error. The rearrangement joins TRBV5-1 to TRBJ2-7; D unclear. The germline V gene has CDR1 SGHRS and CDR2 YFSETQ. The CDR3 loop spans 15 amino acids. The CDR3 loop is CANSLRRHRIYEQYF. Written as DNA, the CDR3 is TGCGCCAACAGCTTGAGACGACACAGAATCTACGAGCAATACTTC.

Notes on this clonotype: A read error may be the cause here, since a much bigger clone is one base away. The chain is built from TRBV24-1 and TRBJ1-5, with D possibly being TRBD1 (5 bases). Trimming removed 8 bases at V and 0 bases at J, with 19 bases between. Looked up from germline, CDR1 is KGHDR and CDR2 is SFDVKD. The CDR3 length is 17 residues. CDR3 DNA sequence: TGTGCCACCAATGACCATGGGACCGCCTATAGCAATCAGCCCCAGCATTTT. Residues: CATNDHGTAYSNQPQHF.

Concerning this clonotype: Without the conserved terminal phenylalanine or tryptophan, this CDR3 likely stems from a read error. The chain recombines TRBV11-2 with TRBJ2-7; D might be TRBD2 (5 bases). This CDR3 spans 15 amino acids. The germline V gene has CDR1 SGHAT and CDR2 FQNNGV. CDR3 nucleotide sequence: TGTGCGAGCAGCACCGGGATAGGGCGCACCTACGAGCAGTACATC. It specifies CASSTGIGRTYEQYI.

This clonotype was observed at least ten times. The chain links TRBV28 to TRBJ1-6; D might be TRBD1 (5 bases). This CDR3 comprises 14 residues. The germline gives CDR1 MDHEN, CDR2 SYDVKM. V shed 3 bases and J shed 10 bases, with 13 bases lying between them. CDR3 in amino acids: CASSFFGGRSPLHF. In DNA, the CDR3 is TGTGCCAGCAGTTTCTTCGGGGGAAGATCACCCCTCCACTTT.

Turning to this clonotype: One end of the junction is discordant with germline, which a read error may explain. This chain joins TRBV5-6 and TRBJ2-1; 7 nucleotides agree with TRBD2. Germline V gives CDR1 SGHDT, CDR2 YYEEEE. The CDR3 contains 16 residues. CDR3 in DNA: TGTGCCAGCAGCCTTAGGGGCGGGAGAATCTACAATGAGCAGTCCTTC. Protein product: CASSLRGGRIYNEQSF.

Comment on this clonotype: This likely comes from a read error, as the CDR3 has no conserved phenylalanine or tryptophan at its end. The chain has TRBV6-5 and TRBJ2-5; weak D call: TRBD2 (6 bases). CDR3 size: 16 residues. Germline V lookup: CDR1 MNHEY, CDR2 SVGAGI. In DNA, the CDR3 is TGTGTCAGCAAAGGGTGGAAGGAGGGGACGGTACGGGCCCAGTACCTC. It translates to CVSKGWKEGTVRAQYL.

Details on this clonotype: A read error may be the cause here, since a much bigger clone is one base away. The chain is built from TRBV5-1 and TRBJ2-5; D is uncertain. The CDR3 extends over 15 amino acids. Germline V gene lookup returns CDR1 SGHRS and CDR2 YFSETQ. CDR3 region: CASSFGQYGQETQNF. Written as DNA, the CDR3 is TGCGCCAGCAGCTTCGGGCAGTATGGGCAAGAGACCCAGAACTTC.

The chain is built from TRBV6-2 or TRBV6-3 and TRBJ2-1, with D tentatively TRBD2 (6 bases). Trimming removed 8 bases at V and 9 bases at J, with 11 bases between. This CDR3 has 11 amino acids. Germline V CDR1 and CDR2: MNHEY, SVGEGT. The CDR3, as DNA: TGTGCCAGCGGGGGGTTCAGTGAGCAGTTCTTC. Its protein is CASGGFSEQFF.

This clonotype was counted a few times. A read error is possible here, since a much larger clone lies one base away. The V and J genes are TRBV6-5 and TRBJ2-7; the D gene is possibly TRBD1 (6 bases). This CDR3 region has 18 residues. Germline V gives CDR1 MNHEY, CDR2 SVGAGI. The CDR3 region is CTSSYGWISSGRGGEQYF. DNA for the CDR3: TGTACCAGCAGTTACGGCTGGATTTCGTCGGGCAGGGGTGGAGAGCAGTACTTC.

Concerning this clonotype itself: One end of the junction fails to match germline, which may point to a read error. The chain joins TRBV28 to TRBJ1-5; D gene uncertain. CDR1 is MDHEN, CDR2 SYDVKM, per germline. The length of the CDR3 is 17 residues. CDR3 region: CASIIGEFRSSNQSQHF. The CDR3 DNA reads TGTGCCAGCATTATAGGAGAATTCCGTAGTAGCAATCAGTCCCAGCATTTT.

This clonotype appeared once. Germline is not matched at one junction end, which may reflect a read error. This CDR3 is CASSYSGAGSIRSTDTQYF. The CDR3 DNA follows: TGTGCTAGCAGTTACTCGGGAGCGGGGTCCATTCGAAGCACAGATACGCAGTATTTT. This chain joins TRBV6-2 or TRBV6-3 and TRBJ2-3, with 7 bases identical to TRBD2. Germline CDR1 MNHEY, CDR2 SVGEGT. CDR3 length: 19 amino acids.

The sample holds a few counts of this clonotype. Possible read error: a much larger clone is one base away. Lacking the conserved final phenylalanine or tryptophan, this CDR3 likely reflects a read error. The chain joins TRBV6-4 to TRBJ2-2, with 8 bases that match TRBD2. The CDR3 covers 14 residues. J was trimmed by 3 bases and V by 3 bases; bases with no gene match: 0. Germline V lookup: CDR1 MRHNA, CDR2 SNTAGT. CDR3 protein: CASSEAGDTGELFI. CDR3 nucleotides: TGTGCCAGCAGTGAAGCGGGAGACACCGGGGAGCTGTTTATT.

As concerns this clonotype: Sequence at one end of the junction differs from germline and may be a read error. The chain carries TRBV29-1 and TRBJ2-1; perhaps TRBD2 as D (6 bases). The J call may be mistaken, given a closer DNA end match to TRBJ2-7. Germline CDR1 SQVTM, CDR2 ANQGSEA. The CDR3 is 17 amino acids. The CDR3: CSVEEFGGVTSYNEQYF. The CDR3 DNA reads TGCAGTGTTGAAGAGTTCGGCGGGGTAACCTCCTACAATGAGCAGTACTTC.

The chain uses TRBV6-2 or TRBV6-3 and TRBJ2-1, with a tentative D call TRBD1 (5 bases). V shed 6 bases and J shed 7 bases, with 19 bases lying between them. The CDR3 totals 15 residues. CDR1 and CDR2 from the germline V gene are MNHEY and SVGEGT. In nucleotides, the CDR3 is TGTGCCAGCAGCCTCGGACAAGCTGGCGTAAATGAGCAGTTCTTC. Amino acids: CASSLGQAGVNEQFF.